This passage covers 21 T cell receptor beta chains from one sample sequenced in a study of blood T cell repertoires in COVID-19. TCRdb's table, derived via immunoSEQ multiplex PCR, lists solely in-frame clones and lacks some. The sample yields about 14,000 clones, roughly 93% seen once. Sequenced material: peripheral blood. The source of these receptors is a human donor in a cohort sampled during active COVID-19.

V usage is TRBV5-8 and J usage is TRBJ2-3; perhaps TRBD1 as D (6 bases). The CDR3 is 13 amino acids. In germline, CDR1 is SGHTS, CDR2 YDEGEE. Trimming pared 3 bases from V and 5 bases from J, leaving 10 bases between. CDR3 sequence reads: CASSSQGLDTQYF. CDR3 DNA sequence: TGTGCCAGCAGCTCCCAGGGGTTAGATACGCAGTATTTT.

The V call is TRBV28, the J call TRBJ2-1; 8 nucleotides align to TRBD2. CDR1 and CDR2 from the germline V gene are MDHEN and SYDVKM. CDR3 length: 14 amino acids. V lost 4 bases, J lost 7 bases, and 6 bases stayed unmatched. CDR3 in DNA: TGTGCCAGCAGTTCCGCGGGAGGACGGAATGAGCAGTTCTTC. It yields the protein CASSSAGGRNEQFF.

This clone turned up a few times. The V gene is TRBV3-1 (or the pseudogene TRBV3-2), the J gene TRBJ2-7, with 7 bases matching TRBD1. The CDR3 has 14 residues. With 3 bases clipped from V and 2 bases from J, the junction kept 4 bases outside the gene matches. The germline CDR1 and CDR2 sequences are LGHDT and YNNKEL (reference sequence). CDR3 in DNA: TGTGCCAGCAGCCAGACAGGGCGGGCCTACGAGCAGTACTTC. Encoded protein: CASSQTGRAYEQYF.

The chain carries TRBV28 and TRBJ2-5, with TRBD2 as a possible D gene (5 bases). The CDR3 sequence is 15 residues long. Trimming took off 6 bases at V and 1 base at J, with 15 bases between the two ends. CDR1 and CDR2 (germline): MDHEN, SYDVKM. The CDR3 here is CASSPQAGVQETQYF. For the CDR3, the DNA is TGTGCCAGCAGCCCCCAGGCCGGGGTCCAAGAGACCCAGTACTTC.

This sequence joins TRBV7-9 and TRBJ2-1, with a possible D match to TRBD1 (5 bases). V gave up 5 bases and J gave up 8 bases, with 31 bases separating them. CDR3 length: 19 residues. Germline lookup yields CDR1 SEHNR and CDR2 FQNEAQ (reference sequence). CDR3 amino acids: CASSRRAGNWQESVHEQFF. The CDR3 coding sequence is TGTGCCAGCAGCAGACGGGCAGGGAATTGGCAGGAGTCGGTTCATGAGCAGTTCTTC.

This rearrangement joins TRBV14 to TRBJ1-2; unclear D gene. The CDR3 has 16 amino acids. Germline CDR1 reads SGHDN; CDR2 reads FVKESK. V was pared by 1 base and J by 0 bases, with 12 bases between. CDR3 residues: CASSQGAFLTNYGYTF. In DNA form, the CDR3 reads TGTGCCAGCAGCCAAGGGGCCTTCCTTACTAACTATGGCTACACCTTC.

This clone was seen just once. The chain recombines TRBV24-1 with TRBJ2-5; D perhaps matches TRBD1 (5 bases). This CDR3 has 16 residues. V was trimmed by 4 bases and J by 0 bases, leaving 14 bases between them. The V gene's germline CDR1 is KGHDR and CDR2 SFDVKD. CDR3 loop: CATSDPRAVHQETQYF. The DNA for the CDR3 is TGTGCCACCAGTGACCCCAGGGCGGTCCACCAAGAGACCCAGTACTTC.

The gene calls are TRBV10-1 and TRBJ2-2, with D possibly being TRBD2 (6 bases). Trimming cost V 4 bases and J 7 bases, with 13 bases left between them. Germline V gene lookup returns CDR1 WNHNN and CDR2 SYGVQD (reference sequence). There are 14 residues in the CDR3. The CDR3 DNA follows: TGCGCCAGCAGTGGACTAGTTGGGTACGGGGAGCTGTTTTTT. As protein: CASSGLVGYGELFF.

The chain couples TRBV18 to TRBJ2-1, with 8 bases fitting TRBD2. Losses at the gene ends were 2 bases for V and 8 bases for J; bases not matched to a gene: 8. This CDR3 region has 15 residues. Germline-derived CDR1 and CDR2 are KGHSH and LQKENI. CDR3 in amino acids: CASSPTSGATHEQFF. CDR3 coding DNA: TGTGCCAGCTCACCAACTAGCGGAGCTACCCATGAGCAGTTCTTC. The full variable domain, with the rest looked up from reference TRBV18 and TRBJ2-1, is NAGVMQNPRHLVRRRGQEARLRCSPMKGHSHVYWYRQLPEEGLKFMVYLQKENIIDESGMPKERFSAEFPKEGPSILRIQQVVRGDSAAYFCASSPTSGATHEQFFGPGTRLTVL.

The chain uses TRBV7-9 and TRBJ1-1; TRBD1 aligns across 7 bases. CDR3 length: 14 amino acids. After removal of 8 bases from V and 7 bases from J, the junction contained 13 bases not matched to a gene. Germline V lookup: CDR1 SEHNR, CDR2 FQNEAQ (reference sequence). The CDR3, as DNA: TGTGCCAGCCGAGAGACAGGGCCGGTAGGTGAAGCTTTCTTT. The encoded protein is CASRETGPVGEAFF.

This sequence joins TRBV21-1 and TRBJ2-1; the D call TRBD2 from the table was never checked on the DNA. TRBV21-1 is described as a pseudogene. This CDR3 has 10 residues. The CDR3 protein is CASGEVEQFF. The DNA of the CDR3 is TGTGCCAGCGGGGAGGTTGAGCAGTTCTTC.

This rearrangement joins TRBV28 to TRBJ1-6, with TRBD1 identical over 9 bases. Looked up from germline, CDR1 is MDHEN and CDR2 is SYDVKM. This CDR3 region has 15 residues. J lost 5 bases, V lost 4 bases, and 3 bases had no gene match. The CDR3 protein is CASSSGQGNNSPLHF. CDR3 nucleotide sequence: TGTGCCAGCAGTTCGGGACAGGGAAATAATTCACCCCTCCACTTT.

J is TRBJ2-3 and V is TRBV11-2; 9 bases line up with TRBD2. Germline CDR1 and CDR2: SGHAT and FQNNGV. The CDR3 has 16 amino acids. V shed 4 bases and J 1 base; nucleotides not matched to a gene: 6. CDR3 in DNA: TGTGCCAGCAGCTCACTAGCGGGCATAGGCACAGATACGCAGTATTTT. It specifies CASSSLAGIGTDTQYF.

Of note for this clone: Other DNA sequences in this sample translate to the same CDR3. The V gene is TRBV2, the J gene TRBJ1-1, with unresolved D. The CDR3 extends over 14 amino acids. Germline V gives CDR1 SNHLY, CDR2 FYNNEI. V gave up 0 bases and J gave up 1 base, with 6 bases separating them. The CDR3: CASSEARQNTEAFF. The CDR3 DNA follows: TGTGCCAGCAGTGAAGCAAGACAGAACACTGAAGCTTTCTTT.

This clone was recorded once. The chain recombines TRBV10-3 with TRBJ2-7; unclear D gene. The CDR3 contains 12 residues. Between the trimmed V and J ends, which lost 0 bases and 4 bases, there was a span of 4 bases. Germline V lookup: CDR1 ENHRY, CDR2 SYGVKD. In DNA form, the CDR3 reads TGTGCCATCAGTGAGTCTAATTACGAGCAGTACTTC. Translating it yields CAISESNYEQYF.

The chain has TRBV6-6 and TRBJ1-2, with 8 bases identical to TRBD1. The V gene end was trimmed by 6 bases and the J gene end by 3 bases; junction bases not matched to a gene: 15. This CDR3 is built from 17 residues. Looked up from germline, CDR1 is MNHNY and CDR2 is SVGAGI (reference sequence). The CDR3 nucleotides are TGTGCCAGCAGCCGACGCGAGACCAGGGGGCGCTACTATGGCTACACCTTC. Amino acid sequence: CASSRRETRGRYYGYTF.

This clone was counted only a few times. V is TRBV27 and J is TRBJ2-1, with 10 bases fitting TRBD2. Trimming removed 8 bases from V and 5 bases from J; junction bases left unmatched: 9. Germline-derived CDR1 and CDR2 are MNHEY and SMNVEV (reference sequence). The CDR3 is made up of 15 amino acids. The DNA of the CDR3 is TGTGCCAGCGGCCACCCAGGACTAGCGGACAATGAGCAGTTCTTC. Protein product: CASGHPGLADNEQFF.

The J gene is TRBJ2-1, the V gene TRBV30; 9 nucleotides match TRBD1. With V trimmed by 3 bases and J by 10 bases, 1 base remained unmatched. The CDR3 spans 11 residues. The germline CDR1 and CDR2 sequences are GTSNPN and SVGIG (reference sequence). The CDR3 sequence: CAWRDRGEQFF. The CDR3, as DNA: TGTGCCTGGAGGGACAGGGGAGAGCAGTTCTTC.

Written as DNA, the CDR3 is TGTGCCAGTAGTATAGATTGGACTAGCGGGTACTACGAGCAGTACTTC. Protein product: CASSIDWTSGYYEQYF. V gene TRBV19 combines with J gene TRBJ2-7; 11 nucleotides match TRBD2. The V segment lost 0 bases and the J segment 3 bases; nucleotides outside the gene matches: 4. CDR1 is LNHDA and CDR2 is SQIVND in the germline V gene (reference sequence). The CDR3 length is 16 residues. The full variable domain, in which reference TRBV19 and TRBJ2-7 provide the parts outside the CDR3, is DGGITQSPKYLFRKEGQNVTLSCEQNLNHDAMYWYRQDPGQGLRLIYYSQIVNDFQKGDIAEGYSVSREKKESFPLTVTSAQKNPTAFYLCASSIDWTSGYYEQYFGPGTRLTVT.

CDR3 bases: TGTGCCACCAGCAGAGACGGCGGCAGGGTCTATGGCTACACCTTC. Translating gives CATSRDGGRVYGYTF. V is TRBV15 and J is TRBJ1-2; a possible D gene is TRBD1 (5 bases). The CDR3 is made up of 15 amino acids. V dropped 0 bases and J dropped 4 bases, with 12 bases sitting between them. Germline V gene sequence: CDR1 LNHNV, CDR2 YYDKDF (reference sequence). Filled out from reference TRBV15 and TRBJ1-2, the complete variable domain reads DAMVIQNPRYQVTQFGKPVTLSCSQTLNHNVMYWYQQKSSQAPKLLFHYYDKDFNNEADTPDNFQSRRPNTSFCFLDIRSPGLGDTAMYLCATSRDGGRVYGYTFGSGTRLTVV.

This chain uses TRBV7-2 with TRBJ2-3, with a tentative D call TRBD1 (5 bases). CDR1 and CDR2 (germline): SGHTA, FQGNSA. Trimming took 3 bases from V and 5 from J, leaving 9 bases between them. This CDR3 has 13 residues. The CDR3 sequence is CASSFPGQDTQYF. The CDR3 DNA is TGTGCCAGCAGCTTCCCAGGACAAGATACGCAGTATTTT. Full variable domain (rest looked up from reference TRBV7-2 and TRBJ2-3): GAGVSQSPSNKVTEKGKDVELRCDPISGHTALYWYRQSLGQGLEFLIYFQGNSAPDKSGLPSDRFSAERTGGSVSTLTIQRTQQEDSAVYLCASSFPGQDTQYFGPGTRLTVL.